Presented here are 25 T cell receptor beta chains from one specimen sequenced in a study of CD8 T cells in Susac syndrome. Random-hexamer reverse transcription was applied to roughly 0.5 to 1 ug RNA. A single record per CDR3 protein comes from TCRdb applying MiXCR to the immunoSEQ multiplex PCR reads. The table includes approximately 140,000 distinct CDR3 sequences, roughly 94% detected once. The sequencing input was CD8+ T cells from PBMCs. These receptors came from a human donor in good health.

This rearrangement joins TRBV9 to TRBJ2-1; D ambiguous. CDR1 and CDR2 from the germline V gene are SGDLS and YYNGEE. V was trimmed by 0 bases and J by 2 bases, leaving 6 bases between them. This CDR3 region has 14 residues. CDR3 protein: CASSVGSAYNEQFF. The DNA for the CDR3 is TGTGCCAGCAGCGTAGGGTCTGCCTACAATGAGCAGTTCTTC. Full variable domain (missing parts from reference TRBV9 and TRBJ2-1): DSGVTQTPKHLITATGQRVTLRCSPRSGDLSVYWYQQSLDQGLQFLIQYYNGEERAKGNILERFSAQQFPDLHSELNLSSLELGDSALYFCASSVGSAYNEQFFGPGTRLTVL.

The rearrangement uses TRBV7-9 and TRBJ2-5, with no clear D. V lost 5 bases to trimming and J lost 4 bases, with 8 bases between them. The CDR3 is made up of 12 amino acids. CDR1 and CDR2 (germline): SEHNR, FQNEAQ (reference sequence). In nucleotides, the CDR3 is TGTGCCAGCAGCCCCGACGGAGAGACCCAGTACTTC. This codes for CASSPDGETQYF. The whole variable domain, remainder taken from reference TRBV7-9 and TRBJ2-5, is DTGVSQNPRHKITKRGQNVTFRCDPISEHNRLYWYRQTLGQGPEFLTYFQNEAQLEKSRLLSDRFSAERPKGSFSTLEIQRTEQGDSAMYLCASSPDGETQYFGPGTRLLVL.

This clonotype has only one observation. This chain connects TRBV4-3 to TRBJ2-1; 13 bases are a match to TRBD2. The CDR3 runs to 16 residues. V lost 4 bases, J lost 8 bases, and 8 bases stayed unmatched. Per the germline V gene, CDR1 is LGHNA and CDR2 is YSLEER. The CDR3 sequence: CASSPWTSGRVDEQFF. CDR3 nucleotides: TGCGCCAGCAGCCCCTGGACTAGCGGGAGAGTCGATGAGCAGTTCTTC.

The chain is built from TRBV29-1 and TRBJ1-1, with 11 bases identical to TRBD1. CDR1 and CDR2 (germline): SQVTM, ANQGSEA. The CDR3 loop spans 15 amino acids. The trim removed 4 bases at V and 0 bases at J, leaving 4 bases unmatched. CDR3 sequence: CSVVGTGGLNTEAFF. For the CDR3, the DNA is TGCAGCGTTGTGGGGACAGGGGGTTTGAACACTGAAGCTTTCTTT.

V usage is TRBV20-1 and J usage is TRBJ2-2, with D perhaps TRBD1 (6 bases). V was shortened by 0 bases and J by 5 bases, with 10 bases between the two germline ends. Germline CDR1 reads DFQATT; CDR2 reads SNEGSKA (reference sequence). The CDR3 is 14 residues long. The chain's CDR3 is CSARDRRGTGELFF. DNA for the CDR3: TGCAGTGCTAGAGATCGCAGGGGAACCGGGGAGCTGTTTTTT.

The chain joins TRBV30 to TRBJ2-7; D might be TRBD2 (5 bases). Trimming left V 5 bases short and J 0 bases short, with 14 bases between. Germline values: CDR1 GTSNPN, CDR2 SVGIG (reference sequence). There are 14 residues in the CDR3. This chain's CDR3 is CAWGRGPLSYEQYF. In DNA, the CDR3 is TGTGCCTGGGGCAGAGGGCCACTCTCCTACGAGCAGTACTTC.

This chain connects TRBV29-1 to TRBJ1-2, with a weak D call TRBD1 (6 bases). This CDR3 is 15 amino acids long. Trimming removed 0 bases at V and 7 bases at J, with 18 bases between. Germline CDR1 is SQVTM and CDR2 is ANQGSEA. CDR3 sequence: CSVEDTWGYRVGYTF. CDR3 nucleotide sequence: TGCAGCGTTGAAGATACATGGGGGTACAGGGTTGGCTACACCTTC.

The CDR3 sequence: CASNSDTGELFF. The CDR3 DNA is TGTGCCAGCAATTCTGACACCGGGGAGCTGTTTTTT. The chain is built from TRBV27 and TRBJ2-2; no firm D call. The V end was cut by 7 bases, the J end by 3 bases, with 6 bases between. CDR3 length equals 12 residues. The germline V gene has CDR1 MNHEY and CDR2 SMNVEV (reference sequence).

This chain links TRBV29-1 with TRBJ2-7; D unclear. V was pared by 4 bases and J by 6 bases, with 13 bases between. In germline, CDR1 is SQVTM, CDR2 ANQGSEA. This CDR3 spans 12 amino acids. Here the CDR3 reads CSVVGRVGEQYF. CDR3 in DNA: TGCAGCGTTGTCGGAAGGGTGGGCGAGCAGTACTTC.

The chain carries TRBV6-5 and TRBJ1-2, with D perhaps TRBD1 (6 bases). This CDR3 region has 14 residues. The germline V gene encodes CDR1 MNHEY and CDR2 SVGAGI. With 4 bases removed from V and 2 bases from J, the gap between germline ends came to 11 bases. The CDR3 coding sequence is TGTGCCAGCAGTTCCAGGGGAGAGAACTATGGCTACACCTTC. Translation: CASSSRGENYGYTF.

The V and J genes are TRBV4-3 and TRBJ2-7; weak D call: TRBD2 (6 bases). The CDR3 contains 17 residues. Trimming pared 0 bases from V and 1 base from J, leaving 16 bases between. Germline V lookup: CDR1 LGHNA, CDR2 YSLEER. CDR3: CASSQDLTGVISYEQYF. CDR3 coding DNA: TGCGCCAGCAGCCAAGATTTAACGGGAGTAATATCCTACGAGCAGTACTTC.

The chain is built from TRBV7-9 and TRBJ2-2, with 10 bases identical to TRBD2. The V and J ends lost 0 bases and 4 bases, in that order; junction bases with no gene match: 5. This CDR3 contains 17 residues. Germline assignment: CDR1 SEHNR and CDR2 FQNEAQ (reference sequence). Written as DNA, the CDR3 is TGTGCCAGCAGCTTAGCCGCTAGCGGGAGTGGCACCGGGGAGCTGTTTTTT. The encoded protein is CASSLAASGSGTGELFF.

The chain links TRBV7-2 to TRBJ1-5, with D hard to call. The ends were cut back, 5 bases at V and 0 bases at J, with 11 bases in the middle. This CDR3 contains 15 residues. CDR1 and CDR2 from the germline V gene are SGHTA and FQGNSA. CDR3 bases: TGTGCCAGCAGCCTCGGGGAGTATAGCAATCAGCCCCAGCATTTT. Residues: CASSLGEYSNQPQHF.

The rearrangement links TRBV7-6 to TRBJ2-7; perhaps TRBD2 as D (5 bases). This CDR3 is 15 amino acids long. The germline V gene has CDR1 SGHVS and CDR2 FNYEAQ. V was trimmed by 4 bases and J by 3 bases, leaving 16 bases between them. The CDR3 region has the DNA TGTGCCAGCAGCTCCCTCGGGATCGCCTACTACGAGCAGTACTTC. It translates to CASSSLGIAYYEQYF.

J is TRBJ2-1 and V is TRBV28, with D perhaps matching TRBD2 (6 bases). CDR1 MDHEN and CDR2 SYDVKM come from the germline V gene. V shed 1 base and J shed 0 bases, with 10 bases lying between them. CDR3 length equals 16 residues. The CDR3 nucleotides read TGTGCCAGCAGTTTATATTCCGGGAGCTCCTACAATGAGCAGTTCTTC. The encoded protein is CASSLYSGSSYNEQFF.

The rearrangement links TRBV20-1 to TRBJ2-1, with TRBD1 matching over 9 bases. This CDR3 has 12 residues. CDR1 is DFQATT and CDR2 is SNEGSKA in the germline V gene (reference sequence). The CDR3 reads CRGDRAYNEQFF. As DNA, the CDR3 is TGCAGAGGGGACAGGGCTTACAATGAGCAGTTCTTC.

This clonotype has a single count. The rearrangement links TRBV5-4 to TRBJ2-3, with D unresolved. The V end lost 0 bases, the J end lost 5 bases, and 16 bases lay between the germline ends. The germline gives CDR1 SGHNT, CDR2 YYREEE (reference sequence). This CDR3 comprises 16 residues. CDR3 DNA sequence: TGTGCCAGCAGCTTGGGGGCCGAATGGCAAGGAGATACGCAGTATTTT. Translation gives CASSLGAEWQGDTQYF.

The chain uses TRBV29-1 and TRBJ1-2, with D perhaps TRBD1 (5 bases). Trimming left V 4 bases short and J 8 bases short, with 14 bases between. From germline, CDR1 is SQVTM and CDR2 ANQGSEA. The CDR3 runs 12 residues. CDR3 protein: CSVGDLGHGYTF. CDR3 DNA sequence: TGCAGCGTTGGGGACCTGGGGCACGGCTACACCTTC.

The rearrangement uses TRBV2 and TRBJ2-1, with TRBD2 matching over 9 bases. The CDR3 extends over 13 amino acids. V trimming: 9 bases; J trimming: 4 bases; junction bases outside the gene matches: 4. Germline values: CDR1 SNHLY, CDR2 FYNNEI. The CDR3 DNA reads as TGTGCCAGTTGGACTAGCGCATACAATGAGCAGTTCTTC. Protein product: CASWTSAYNEQFF.

The chain recombines TRBV28 with TRBJ1-1; 8 positions match TRBD1. The CDR3 has 15 amino acids. V gave up 4 bases and J gave up 4 bases; unmatched junction bases: 8. Per the germline V gene, CDR1 is MDHEN and CDR2 is SYDVKM. CDR3: CASSSSAQGGTEAFF. DNA for the CDR3: TGTGCCAGCAGTTCCTCTGCACAGGGGGGCACTGAAGCTTTCTTT.

This clonotype was detected only once. This rearrangement joins TRBV20-1 to TRBJ2-7; weak D call: TRBD2 (5 bases). V was trimmed by 2 bases and J by 3 bases, leaving 11 bases between them. The germline gives CDR1 DFQATT, CDR2 SNEGSKA (reference sequence). The CDR3 loop spans 13 amino acids. DNA of the CDR3: TGCAGTGCTAGACTAGCTGAATTCTACGAGCAGTACTTC. It yields the protein CSARLAEFYEQYF.

This chain connects TRBV29-1 to TRBJ2-7; D is uncertain. Germline CDR1 SQVTM, CDR2 ANQGSEA. The length of the CDR3 is 11 residues. With 3 bases removed from V and 3 bases from J, the gap between germline ends came to 6 bases. CDR3 in amino acids: CSVEADYEQYF. Written as DNA, the CDR3 is TGCAGCGTTGAGGCGGACTACGAGCAGTACTTC.

CDR3 nucleotides: TGTGCCTGGAGTGTAGAAGGGGGCGCCTACGAGCAGTACTTC. Translation: CAWSVEGGAYEQYF. The gene calls are TRBV30 and TRBJ2-7, with 7 bases lining up with TRBD1. The germline CDR1 and CDR2 sequences are GTSNPN and SVGIG (reference sequence). The CDR3 has 14 residues. V was pared by 0 bases and J by 2 bases, with 4 bases of the junction left unmatched.

The chain joins TRBV29-1 to TRBJ2-5; TRBD2 matches at 9 bases. Germline V gene data show CDR1 as SQVTM and CDR2 as ANQGSEA. With 5 bases clipped from V and 5 bases from J, the junction kept 3 bases outside the gene matches. The CDR3 length is 12 residues. In DNA, the CDR3 is TGCAGCGTTTGGCGGGAGGGGGAGACCCAGTACTTC. Its translation: CSVWREGETQYF.

This chain connects TRBV13 to TRBJ2-5; tentatively, D is TRBD2 (5 bases). The CDR3 is made up of 11 amino acids. V was pared by 5 bases and J by 7 bases, with 8 bases between. Germline CDR1 PRHDT, CDR2 FYEKMQ (reference sequence). CDR3 region: CASSSRGTQYF. DNA of the CDR3: TGTGCCAGCAGCAGCCGGGGGACCCAGTACTTC.